This TCR beta chain is from a study of shared clonotypes between healthy human individuals. Trimming took 4 bases from V and 0 from J, leaving 14 bases between them. There are 16 residues in the CDR3. Germline V gene data show CDR1 as LNHDA and CDR2 as SQIVND (reference sequence). The data were produced by immunoSEQ multiplex PCR, yet TCRdb's version contains in-frame clones alone and is incomplete. The table lists millions of clones, around 90% of them singletons. This sequence was found in a man younger than 35 in good health. The chain employs TRBV19 and TRBJ2-3; D gene unclear. The sequenced material came from naive CD4+ T cells sorted from blood. The subset here: CD45RA+ positively selected. This chain's CDR3 is CASSTPGGSSTDTQYF. The CDR3 nucleotides read TGTGCCAGTAGTACCCCGGGTGGATCTAGCACAGATACGCAGTATTTT.